The table lists the clone carrying this T cell receptor (beta chain) with a count of one. Method: immunoSEQ multiplex PCR; TCRdb's copy keeps in-frame clones and lacks some. The table shows 20,000 to 25,000 clones, with approximately 93% occurring only once. These data belong to a study of T cell changes during pregnancy in multiple sclerosis. With V trimmed by 1 base and J by 5 bases, 5 bases remained unmatched. This CDR3 region has 15 residues. Germline V gene data show CDR1 as SEHNR and CDR2 as FQNEAQ (reference sequence). The sequences come from CD4+ T cells from peripheral blood mononuclear cells, collected after pregnancy. This rearrangement joins TRBV7-9 to TRBJ2-5, with 9 bases lining up with TRBD2. The TCR comes from a female donor in good health, enrolled as a control in a pregnancy study. The DNA of the CDR3 is TGTGCCAGCAGCTTAGGTAGTAGCGGGGGTGAGACCCAGTACTTC. Protein product: CASSLGSSGGETQYF.